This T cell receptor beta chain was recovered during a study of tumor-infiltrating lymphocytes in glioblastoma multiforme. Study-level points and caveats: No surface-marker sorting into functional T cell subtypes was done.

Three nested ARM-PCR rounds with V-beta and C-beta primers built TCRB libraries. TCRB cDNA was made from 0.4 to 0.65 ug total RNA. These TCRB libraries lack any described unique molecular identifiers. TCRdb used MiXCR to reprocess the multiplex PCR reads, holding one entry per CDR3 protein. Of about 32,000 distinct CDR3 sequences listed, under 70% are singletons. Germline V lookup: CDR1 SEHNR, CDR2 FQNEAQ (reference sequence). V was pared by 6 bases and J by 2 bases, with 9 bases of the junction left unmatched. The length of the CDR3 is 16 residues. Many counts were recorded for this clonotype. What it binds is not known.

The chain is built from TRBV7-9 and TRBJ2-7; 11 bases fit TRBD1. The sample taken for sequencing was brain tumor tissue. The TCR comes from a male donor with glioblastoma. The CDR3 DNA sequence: TGTGCCAGCAGGAACACGGGACAGGGGGTAACCTACGAGCAGTACTTC. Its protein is CASRNTGQGVTYEQYF.